This T cell receptor beta chain was recovered during a study of cytomegalovirus exposure and HLA in healthy donors. The count of this clone is one. The repertoire was sequenced with immunoSEQ multiplex PCR; TCRdb's copy has only in-frame clones and lacks some. The table has tens of thousands of clones, about 94% seen once; the top ten hold under 1.5%. The germline V gene has CDR1 SGDLS and CDR2 YYNGEE. This CDR3 contains 16 residues. Trimming took 4 bases from V and 3 from J; bases not matched to a gene: 13. The material sequenced was PBMCs. This clonotype was obtained from a man aged 18 to 30 in good health and CMV-seropositive. V usage is TRBV9 and J usage is TRBJ2-7, with 7 bases aligning to TRBD2. CDR3 region: CASSPEGSGMNYEQYF. CDR3 nucleotides: TGTGCCAGCAGCCCCGAGGGAAGCGGGATGAACTACGAGCAGTACTTC.